Detailed here is one TCR beta chain. Data came from immunoSEQ multiplex PCR; TCRdb stores just in-frame clones and leaves some out. The table records 120,000 to 150,000 clones, about 90% of them present only once. These data originate in a study of T cell responses to AZD1222 COVID-19 vaccine. The material was peripheral blood, obtained 28 days after the second dose of the MenACWY control vaccine. The receptor was derived from an adult who received the MenACWY meningococcal vaccine as a control.

CDR3 bases: TGCGCCAGCAGCTTGGTTCAGGGGGGCTACGAGCAGTACTTC. It is translated as CASSLVQGGYEQYF. The chain recombines TRBV5-1 with TRBJ2-7; a possible D gene is TRBD1 (7 bases). The germline V gene encodes CDR1 SGHRS and CDR2 YFSETQ. V shed 0 bases and J shed 3 bases, with 10 bases lying between them. The CDR3 is made up of 14 amino acids. The whole variable domain, filled in from reference TRBV5-1 and TRBJ2-7, reads KAGVTQTPRYLIKTRGQQVTLSCSPISGHRSVSWYQQTPGQGLQFLFEYFSETQRNKGNFPGRFSGRQFSNSRSEMNVSTLELGDSALYLCASSLVQGGYEQYFGPGTRLTVT.